The rows below give T cell receptor beta chains drawn from one sample of a study of blood T cell repertoires in COVID-19. Sequencing used immunoSEQ multiplex PCR; TCRdb keeps in-frame clones, though not all of them. The table records fewer than 200,000 clones, 81% of them present only once. The sequenced sample consisted of peripheral blood. All receptors come from an elderly woman with COVID-19, enrolled during active disease. Both conserved end residues are part of each CDR3. Each record gives: D gene, clone size, V gene, J gene, CDR3 DNA, CDR3 protein. The D gene is left open where the match is weak. The size of a clone is reported for some rows only, either as once, few or many, or as a class for expanded clones.

>NA|NA|TRBV6-1|TRBJ2-5
TGTGCCAGCAGTCCGTCGGTCCAAGAGACCCAGTACTTC
CASSPSVQETQYF
>TRBD1|few|TRBV27|TRBJ1-2
TGTGCCAGCAGTTTATCGTCGCGGGACAGGCTCTATGGCTACACCTTC
CASSLSSRDRLYGYTF
>NA|NA|TRBV5-1|TRBJ1-2
TGCGCCAGCAGCCCCCTGGGCGGGGAATGGGATGGCTACACCTTC
CASSPLGGEWDGYTF
>TRBD1|NA|TRBV5-1|TRBJ1-1
TGCGCCAGCAGCATGACAGGGGGGGACACTGAAGCTTTCTTT
CASSMTGGDTEAFF
>TRBD1|NA|TRBV6-6|TRBJ2-7
TGTGCCAGCAGTTTAGACGGGACAGGGTCCTACGAGCAGTACTTC
CASSLDGTGSYEQYF
>NA|NA|TRBV5-1|TRBJ1-1
TGCGCCAGCAGCCCACAGGGATATAGTGCGAACACTGAAGCTTTCTTT
CASSPQGYSANTEAFF
>NA|NA|TRBV13|TRBJ2-1
TGTGCCAGCAGCACTCAGGGATATGAGCAGTTCTTC
CASSTQGYEQFF
>TRBD1|NA|TRBV7-2|TRBJ1-2
TGTGCCAGCAGCCCGACAGGGGGGAACTATGGCTACACCTTC
CASSPTGGNYGYTF
>TRBD1|NA|TRBV24-1|TRBJ1-1
TGTGCCACCAGTGATCCCCAGGGGGGGAACACTGAAGCTTTCTTT
CATSDPQGGNTEAFF
>TRBD2|NA|TRBV15|TRBJ2-3
TGTGCCACCAGCAGAGATGAGTCCGGACTAGCGGGAGGGAGCACAGATACGCAGTATTTT
CATSRDESGLAGGSTDTQYF
>NA|once|TRBV4-2|TRBJ1-5
TGTGCCAGCAGCCACGCCTCGGGGAAAGATCAGCCCCAGCATTTT
CASSHASGKDQPQHF
>TRBD1|few|TRBV19|TRBJ2-1
TGTGCCAGTACCCCCCTCGCGGGACAGGTGGGGAATGAGCAGTTCTTC
CASTPLAGQVGNEQFF
>TRBD1|NA|TRBV9|TRBJ1-2
TGTGCCAGCAGCGTCGTCCCGGGACAGGGCTATGGCTACACCTTC
CASSVVPGQGYGYTF
>TRBD2|NA|TRBV5-1|TRBJ2-3
TGCGCCAGCGCCAATAGCGGGAGACTGGTAGATACGCAGTATTTT
CASANSGRLVDTQYF
>NA|NA|TRBV14|TRBJ1-5
TGTGCCAGCAGCCTGAGCGACCATCAGCCCCAGCATTTT
CASSLSDHQPQHF
>NA|few|TRBV5-1|TRBJ2-7
TGCGCCAGCAGCAGGTCAGGACAGACCTCCTACGAGCAGTACTTC
CASSRSGQTSYEQYF
>TRBD1|few|TRBV27|TRBJ1-2
TGTGCCAGCAGTACAGGGGGTAAAGGCTACACCTTC
CASSTGGKGYTF
>NA|few|TRBV9|TRBJ1-1
TGTGCCAGCAGCGTAGATCAGGGAGAAGCTTTCTTT
CASSVDQGEAFF
>TRBD1|few|TRBV27|TRBJ1-2
TGTGCCAGCAGAGCGCTAGCACAGGGGAAGCGTGGCTACACCTTC
CASRALAQGKRGYTF
>NA|NA|TRBV29-1|TRBJ2-5
TGCAGCGTGGACCGGGTCGCCCAGGGGACCCAGTACTTC
CSVDRVAQGTQYF
>NA|many|TRBV2|TRBJ1-5
TGTGCCAGCAGTGGCAGGGGAAATCAGCCCCAGCATTTT
CASSGRGNQPQHF
>NA|NA|TRBV20-1|TRBJ2-1
TGCAGTGCGCCACGGGTTGAGCAGTTCTTC
CSAPRVEQFF
>NA|NA|TRBV5-1|TRBJ2-7
TGCGCCAGCAGCTTGGCCAGGGGTGGTTTCTACGAGCAGTACTTC
CASSLARGGFYEQYF
>NA|once|TRBV19|TRBJ1-5
TGTGCCAGTAGTATCGGGGTTATAGGCAATCAGCCCCAGCATTTT
CASSIGVIGNQPQHF
>NA|NA|TRBV6-5|TRBJ2-3
TGTGCCAGCAACCCGACAAACACAGATACGCAGTATTTT
CASNPTNTDTQYF
>NA|few|TRBV28|TRBJ1-1
TGTGCCAGCGGCCAGACGGGGGGGCCTGAAGCTTTCTTT
CASGQTGGPEAFF
>NA|NA|TRBV11-3|TRBJ1-1
TGTGCCAGCAGCCTCTCCTACCCGGGAGCTTTCTTT
CASSLSYPGAFF
>TRBD1|NA|TRBV27|TRBJ1-1
TGTGCCAGTTGGGGACAGGGGAACACTGAAGCTTTCTTT
CASWGQGNTEAFF
>NA|NA|TRBV5-1|TRBJ1-6
TGCGCCAGCAGCCCGTTGGGGGGAGCCCTCAATTCACCCCTCCACTTT
CASSPLGGALNSPLHF
>NA|NA|TRBV5-4|TRBJ1-2
TGTGCCAGCAGCCTCCAGGGTCAAGGCTATGGCTACACCTTC
CASSLQGQGYGYTF
>NA|NA|TRBV5-5|TRBJ1-2
TGTGCCAGCAGCTTGGCCGTGGCAGTCCTCTATGGCTACACCTTC
CASSLAVAVLYGYTF
>NA|NA|TRBV4-1|TRBJ1-3
TGCGCCAGCAGCTTCCCGGGGGGCACCATATATTTT
CASSFPGGTIYF
>TRBD1|NA|TRBV7-2|TRBJ2-7
TGTGCCAGCAGCTTAACAGGGGTCGGGTACGAGCAGTACTTC
CASSLTGVGYEQYF
>TRBD1|NA|TRBV5-5|TRBJ2-7
TGTGCCAGCAGTCCCGGACAGGTCCTTTTTTACGAGCAGTACTTC
CASSPGQVLFYEQYF
>TRBD1|few|TRBV6-5|TRBJ1-2
TGTGCCAGCAGTTATGACAGGGACCAGTATGGCTACACCTTC
CASSYDRDQYGYTF